What follows are 18 T cell receptor beta chains derived from one specimen sequenced in a study of cytomegalovirus exposure and HLA in healthy donors. Researchers ran the PCR with 60 Vbeta and 13 Jbeta primers. The repertoire was sequenced with immunoSEQ multiplex PCR; TCRdb's copy has only in-frame clones and lacks some. This sample carries approximately 110,000 clones, 15% of them seen once, and the ten largest clones take over 1.5%. The sequencing input was PBMCs. The receptors come from a woman aged 18-29 years in good health and CMV-seronegative.

This clone was detected only a few times. V gene TRBV13 combines with J gene TRBJ1-4; 8 bases align to TRBD1. Trimming at V came to 5 bases and at J to 7 bases, leaving 0 bases not matched to a gene. CDR3 size: 12 residues. Per the germline V gene, CDR1 is PRHDT and CDR2 is FYEKMQ (reference sequence). The CDR3: CASSDRGEKLFF. CDR3 bases: TGTGCCAGCAGCGACAGGGGTGAAAAACTGTTTTTT.

J is TRBJ1-2 and V is TRBV5-1, with TRBD1 matching over 9 bases. The V segment lost 3 bases and the J segment 10 bases; nucleotides outside the gene matches: 7. The CDR3 is 13 residues long. Germline lookup yields CDR1 SGHRS and CDR2 YFSETQ. The CDR3 DNA is TGCGCCAGCAGCTGGGGACAGGGTGGACTCTACACCTTC. This translates into CASSWGQGGLYTF.

This clone has only a few counts. The chain employs TRBV4-3 and TRBJ1-5; unclear D gene. The V and J ends lost 0 bases and 4 bases respectively, with 7 bases between them. The germline V gene encodes CDR1 LGHNA and CDR2 YSLEER. The CDR3 spans 14 residues. The CDR3 nucleotides read TGCGCCAGCAGCCAAGATCTTTTGAATCAGCCCCAGCATTTT. Amino acid sequence: CASSQDLLNQPQHF.

The gene calls are TRBV10-1 and TRBJ2-4, with D maybe TRBD2 (6 bases). CDR1 and CDR2 (germline): WNHNN, SYGVQD (reference sequence). V lost 4 bases and J lost 5, with 15 bases in between. The CDR3 sequence is 15 residues long. CDR3 in DNA: TGCGCCAGCAGTGCCGGGGACGGGGGAGAAAACATTCAGTACTTC. This encodes CASSAGDGGENIQYF.

The chain recombines TRBV27 with TRBJ2-3; TRBD1 matches at 7 bases. The germline gives CDR1 MNHEY, CDR2 SMNVEV (reference sequence). J lost 2 bases, V lost 1 base, and 15 bases had no gene match. The length of the CDR3 is 19 residues. The CDR3 DNA reads TGTGCCAGCAGTTTATACAGTCGGGGTGGGACAGCCTCCACAGATACGCAGTATTTT. Its protein is CASSLYSRGGTASTDTQYF.

This chain's CDR3 is CASSFGVAWRENTEAFF. CDR3 bases: TGTGCCAGCAGTTTTGGGGTGGCGTGGAGGGAGAACACTGAAGCTTTCTTT. V usage is TRBV28 and J usage is TRBJ1-1; the D is unclear. The CDR3 has 17 amino acids. Per the germline V gene, CDR1 is MDHEN and CDR2 is SYDVKM. The V end was cut by 3 bases, the J end by 1 base, with 18 bases between.

This clone showed up just a few times. The chain carries TRBV28 and TRBJ2-7; D gene unclear. V lost 3 bases and J lost 5, with 11 bases in between. This CDR3 contains 13 residues. Germline assignment: CDR1 MDHEN and CDR2 SYDVKM. Here the CDR3 DNA reads TGTGCCAGCAGTTTGTTGACGAGGAACGAGCAGTACTTC. Translating gives CASSLLTRNEQYF.

This clone was counted many times. J is TRBJ2-1 and V is TRBV29-1; perhaps TRBD1 as D (5 bases). Germline-derived CDR1 and CDR2 are SQVTM and ANQGSEA. This CDR3 contains 14 residues. Between the trimmed V and J ends, which lost 4 bases and 2 bases, there was a span of 12 bases. Here the CDR3 reads CSVGNRSPYNEQFF. As DNA, the CDR3 is TGCAGCGTTGGCAACAGGTCTCCCTACAATGAGCAGTTCTTC.

In its sample, this clone was seen many times. The chain recombines TRBV6-1 with TRBJ2-7, with 8 bases lining up with TRBD1. The CDR3 has 12 amino acids. With 6 bases clipped from V and 7 bases from J, the junction kept 5 bases outside the gene matches. CDR1 MNHNS and CDR2 SASEGT come from the germline V gene. CDR3 DNA: TGTGCCAGCAGCCTGACAGGGGAAGAGCAGTACTTC. This codes for CASSLTGEEQYF.

This clone was observed a few times. CDR3 amino acids: CSVESGQAAGYTF. The CDR3, as DNA: TGCAGCGTTGAGTCGGGACAGGCTGCTGGCTACACCTTC. The genes are TRBV29-1 and TRBJ1-2; 8 nucleotides match TRBD1. With 3 bases clipped from V and 7 bases from J, the junction kept 7 bases outside the gene matches. There are 13 residues in the CDR3. CDR1 is SQVTM and CDR2 is ANQGSEA in the germline V gene.

As for this clone: Without the conserved terminal phenylalanine or tryptophan, this CDR3 likely stems from a read error. The chain recombines TRBV6-1 with TRBJ1-5, with 7 positions matching TRBD1. With 6 bases clipped from V and 3 bases from J, the junction kept 8 bases outside the gene matches. Germline-derived CDR1 and CDR2 are MNHNS and SASEGT. The length of the CDR3 is 15 residues. The CDR3 coding sequence is TGTGCCAGCAGCGACTCAGGGGGAAACAATCAGCCCCAGCATGTT. This translates into CASSDSGGNNQPQHV.

The gene calls are TRBV9 and TRBJ1-6, with D hard to call. The CDR3 sequence is 15 residues long. V lost 0 bases to trimming and J lost 2 bases, with 6 bases between them. CDR1 SGDLS and CDR2 YYNGEE come from the germline V gene. The CDR3 DNA is TGTGCCAGCAGCGTAGGAGAAGCCTATAATTCACCCCTCCACTTT. This encodes CASSVGEAYNSPLHF.

This clone was detected a few times. The V call is TRBV5-4, the J call TRBJ2-5, with 8 bases aligning to TRBD2. In germline, CDR1 is SGHNT, CDR2 YYREEE (reference sequence). Trimming took 4 bases from V and 0 from J; bases not matched to a gene: 5. There are 15 residues in the CDR3. The CDR3 region is CASSPLAGYQETQYF. In DNA form, the CDR3 reads TGTGCCAGCAGCCCTTTAGCGGGGTACCAAGAGACCCAGTACTTC.

This clone came up a few times. This sequence joins TRBV9 and TRBJ2-1, with 8 positions matching TRBD2. There are 15 residues in the CDR3. The germline gives CDR1 SGDLS, CDR2 YYNGEE. Trimming removed 3 bases from V and 9 bases from J; junction bases left unmatched: 11. CDR3 bases: TGTGCCAGCAGCGACCGGACTAGCTCAGGGTCTGAGCAGTTCTTC. Translated: CASSDRTSSGSEQFF.

This rearrangement joins TRBV4-3 to TRBJ1-2; TRBD1 aligns across 10 bases. The CDR3 is made up of 16 amino acids. The V and J ends lost 3 bases and 4 bases, in that order; junction bases with no gene match: 8. Germline CDR1 reads LGHNA; CDR2 reads YSLEER. The CDR3 bases are TGCGCCAGCAGCCACCTCGGGACAGGGGACTCCTATGGCTACACCTTC. Encoded protein: CASSHLGTGDSYGYTF.

This clone came up once. The rearrangement joins TRBV18 to TRBJ2-5, with D perhaps matching TRBD2 (7 bases). Germline V gene data show CDR1 as KGHSH and CDR2 as LQKENI. The V and J ends lost 4 bases and 4 bases respectively, with 10 bases between them. The CDR3 sequence is 13 residues long. The CDR3: CASSRGGGETQYF. CDR3 DNA: TGTGCCAGCTCACGCGGGGGCGGAGAGACCCAGTACTTC. Using reference TRBV18 and TRBJ2-5 for the parts outside the CDR3, the full variable domain is NAGVMQNPRHLVRRRGQEARLRCSPMKGHSHVYWYRQLPEEGLKFMVYLQKENIIDESGMPKERFSAEFPKEGPSILRIQQVVRGDSAAYFCASSRGGGETQYFGPGTRLLVL.

This clone was observed a few times. J is TRBJ1-1 and V is TRBV7-2, with D possibly being TRBD1 (5 bases). CDR1 is SGHTA, CDR2 FQGNSA, per germline. The CDR3 runs 14 residues. V was clipped by 1 base and J by 4 bases, with 10 bases between them. As DNA, the CDR3 is TGTGCCAGCAGCTTAGGCGCAGGGTTCACTGAAGCTTTCTTT. Its protein product is CASSLGAGFTEAFF. Variable domain in full (rest from reference TRBV7-2 and TRBJ1-1): GAGVSQSPSNKVTEKGKDVELRCDPISGHTALYWYRQSLGQGLEFLIYFQGNSAPDKSGLPSDRFSAERTGGSVSTLTIQRTQQEDSAVYLCASSLGAGFTEAFFGQGTRLTVV.

The gene calls are TRBV27 and TRBJ2-1; 9 bases are a match to TRBD2. Germline assignment: CDR1 MNHEY and CDR2 SMNVEV (reference sequence). The CDR3 has 16 amino acids. Trimming took 5 bases from V and 6 from J; bases not matched to a gene: 11. CDR3 loop: CASSGRKREVSNEQFF. The CDR3 nucleotides read TGTGCCAGCAGTGGCCGGAAGCGGGAGGTTAGCAATGAGCAGTTCTTC.